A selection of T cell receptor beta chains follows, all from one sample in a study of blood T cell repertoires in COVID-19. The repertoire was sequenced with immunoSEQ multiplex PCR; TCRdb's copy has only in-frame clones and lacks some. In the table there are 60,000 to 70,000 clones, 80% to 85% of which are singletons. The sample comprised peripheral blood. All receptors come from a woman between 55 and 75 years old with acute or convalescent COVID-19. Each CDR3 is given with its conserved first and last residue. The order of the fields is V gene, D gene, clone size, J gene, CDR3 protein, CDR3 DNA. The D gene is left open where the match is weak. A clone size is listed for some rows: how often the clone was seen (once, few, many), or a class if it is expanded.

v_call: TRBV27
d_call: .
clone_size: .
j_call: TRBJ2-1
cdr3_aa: CASSSRGDSYNEQFF
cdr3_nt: TGTGCCAGCAGTTCTCGGGGAGACTCCTACAATGAGCAGTTCTTC

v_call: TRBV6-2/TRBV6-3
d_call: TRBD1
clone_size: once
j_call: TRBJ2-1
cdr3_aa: CASSPTGIKQFF
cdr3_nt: TGTGCCAGCAGCCCGACAGGGATTAAGCAGTTCTTC

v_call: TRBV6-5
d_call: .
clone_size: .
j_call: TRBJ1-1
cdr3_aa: CASSYPGGEAFF
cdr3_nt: TGTGCCAGCAGTTACCCGGGGGGCGAGGCTTTCTTT

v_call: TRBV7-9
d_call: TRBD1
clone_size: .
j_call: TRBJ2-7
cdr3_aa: CASSLALGQGNNEQYF
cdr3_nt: TGTGCCAGCAGCTTAGCGTTGGGACAGGGTAATAACGAGCAGTACTTC

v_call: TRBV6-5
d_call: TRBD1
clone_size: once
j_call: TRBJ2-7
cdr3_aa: CASSYGTGISYEQYF
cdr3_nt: TGTGCCAGCAGTTACGGGACAGGGATCTCCTACGAGCAGTACTTC

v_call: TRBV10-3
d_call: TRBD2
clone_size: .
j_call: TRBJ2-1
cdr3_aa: CAISEKAGAGNEQFF
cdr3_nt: TGTGCCATCAGTGAAAAAGCGGGGGCGGGCAATGAGCAGTTCTTC

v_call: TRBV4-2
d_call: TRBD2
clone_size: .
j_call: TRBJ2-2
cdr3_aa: CASSQALAGGRGGELFF
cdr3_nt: TGTGCCAGCAGCCAAGCCCTAGCGGGGGGCCGTGGCGGGGAGCTGTTTTTT

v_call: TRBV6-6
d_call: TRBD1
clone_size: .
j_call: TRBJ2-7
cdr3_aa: CASSRTGTYEQYF
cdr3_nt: TGTGCCAGCTCCAGGACAGGTACTTACGAGCAGTACTTC

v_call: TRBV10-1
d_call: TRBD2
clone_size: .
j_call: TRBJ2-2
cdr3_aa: CASSGTSRELFF
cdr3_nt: TGCGCCAGCAGTGGGACTAGCAGGGAGCTGTTTTTT

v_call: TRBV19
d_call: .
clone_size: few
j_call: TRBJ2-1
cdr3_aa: CASSDGQPNEQFF
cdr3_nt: TGTGCCAGTAGTGACGGACAGCCCAATGAGCAGTTCTTC

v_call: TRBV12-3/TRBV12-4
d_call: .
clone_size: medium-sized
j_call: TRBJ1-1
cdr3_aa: CASSLSTGKDAFF
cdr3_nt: TGTGCCAGCAGTTTATCCACGGGGAAAGACGCTTTCTTT

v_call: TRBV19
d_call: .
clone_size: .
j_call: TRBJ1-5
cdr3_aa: CASSQDRFPGGQPQHF
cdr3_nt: TGTGCCAGTAGTCAAGACAGGTTCCCAGGAGGTCAGCCCCAGCATTTT

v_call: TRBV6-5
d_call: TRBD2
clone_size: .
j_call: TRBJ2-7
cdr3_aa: CASSSYSGDSYEQYF
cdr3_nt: TGTGCCAGCAGTTCCTATAGCGGGGACTCCTACGAGCAGTACTTC

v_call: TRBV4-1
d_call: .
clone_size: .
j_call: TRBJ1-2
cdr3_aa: CASSQRSGDDYTF
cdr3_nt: TGCGCCAGCAGCCAGCGTTCGGGGGACGACTACACCTTC

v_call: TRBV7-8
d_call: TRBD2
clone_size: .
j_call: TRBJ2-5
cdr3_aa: CASSRVAGGQETQYF
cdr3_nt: TGTGCCAGCAGCCGAGTAGCGGGGGGGCAAGAGACCCAGTACTTC

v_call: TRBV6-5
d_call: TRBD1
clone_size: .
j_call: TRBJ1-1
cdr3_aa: CASRPTGVRTEAFF
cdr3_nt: TGTGCCAGCAGACCTACAGGGGTAAGGACTGAAGCTTTCTTT

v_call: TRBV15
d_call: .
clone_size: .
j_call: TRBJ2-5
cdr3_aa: CATSARLNQETQYF
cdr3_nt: TGTGCCACCAGCGCTAGACTTAACCAAGAGACCCAGTACTTC

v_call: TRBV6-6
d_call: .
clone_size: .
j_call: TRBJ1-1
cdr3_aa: CASSPFLVGANTEAFF
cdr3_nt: TGTGCCAGCAGCCCATTCCTCGTGGGGGCGAACACTGAAGCTTTCTTT